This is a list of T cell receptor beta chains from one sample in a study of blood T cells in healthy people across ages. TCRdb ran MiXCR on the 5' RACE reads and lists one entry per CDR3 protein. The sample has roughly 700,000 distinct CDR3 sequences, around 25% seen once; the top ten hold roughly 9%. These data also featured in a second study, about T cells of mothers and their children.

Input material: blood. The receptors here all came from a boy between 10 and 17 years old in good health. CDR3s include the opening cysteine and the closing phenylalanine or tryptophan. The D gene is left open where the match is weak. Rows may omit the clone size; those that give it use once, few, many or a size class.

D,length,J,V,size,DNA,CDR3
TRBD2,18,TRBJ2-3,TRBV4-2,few,TGTGCCAGCAGCCGCGGACTAGCGGGGGACCCTAGCACAGATACGCAGTATTTT,CASSRGLAGDPSTDTQYF
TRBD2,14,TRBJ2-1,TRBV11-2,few,TGTGCCAGCAGCTTATTTAGCGGGAACAGTGAGCAGTTCTTC,CASSLFSGNSEQFF
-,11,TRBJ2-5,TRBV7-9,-,TGTGCCAGCAGCCCGGAGGGGGGTCAGTACTTC,CASSPEGGQYF
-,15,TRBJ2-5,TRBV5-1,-,TGCGCCAGCAGCTTGGCAGCAGGACGTCAAGAGACCCAGTACTTC,CASSLAAGRQETQYF
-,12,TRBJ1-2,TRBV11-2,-,TGTGCCAGCAGTCAAAGGGGACGTGGCTACACCTTC,CASSQRGRGYTF
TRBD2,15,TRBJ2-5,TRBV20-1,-,TGCAGTGCCCTCTCGCTAGCGGGAGTAGAAGAGACCCAGTACTTC,CSALSLAGVEETQYF
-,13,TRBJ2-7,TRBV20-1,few,TGCAGTGCTAGTGGCGACTCGTCTTACGAGCAGTACTTC,CSASGDSSYEQYF
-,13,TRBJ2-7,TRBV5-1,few,TGCGCCAGCAGCTTGGAATCTGCATACGAGCAGTACTTC,CASSLESAYEQYF
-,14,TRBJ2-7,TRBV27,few,TGTGCCAGCAGCCCGGGTGTAGAAGGCCGCGAACAGTACTTC,CASSPGVEGREQYF
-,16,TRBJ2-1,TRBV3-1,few,TGTGCCAGCAGCCAAGTGCAGACCGTGGGGTACAATGAGCAGTTCTTC,CASSQVQTVGYNEQFF
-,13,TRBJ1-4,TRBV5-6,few,TGTGCCAGCAGCCCGGACCTAAATGAAAAACTGTTTTTT,CASSPDLNEKLFF
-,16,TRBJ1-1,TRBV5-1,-,TGCGCCAGCAGCTTGGGGTTACAGGGAGGGAACACTGAAGCTTTCTTT,CASSLGLQGGNTEAFF
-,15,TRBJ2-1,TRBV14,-,TGTGCCAGCAGCCCCTTGGTAGCGGCCTACAATGAGCAGTTCTTC,CASSPLVAAYNEQFF
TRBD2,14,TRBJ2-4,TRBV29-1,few,TGCAGCGTTGGTTTAGCGGGAGTTGAAAACATTCAGTACTTC,CSVGLAGVENIQYF
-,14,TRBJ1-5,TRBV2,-,TGTGCCAGCGCGGCAGGGGTTGGGAATCAGCCCCAGCATTTT,CASAAGVGNQPQHF
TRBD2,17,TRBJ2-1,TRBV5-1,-,TGCGCCAGCAGCTTGGGTCTAGCGGGAGGGGTTTACAATGAGCAGTTCTTC,CASSLGLAGGVYNEQFF
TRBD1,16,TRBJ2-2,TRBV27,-,TGTGCCAGCAGTGGATGGACAGGGTTCGACACCGGGGAGCTGTTTTTT,CASSGWTGFDTGELFF
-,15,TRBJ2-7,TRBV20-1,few,TGCAGTGCTAGACCCCCACCGGTTAGGTTGAACGAGCAGTACTTC,CSARPPPVRLNEQYF
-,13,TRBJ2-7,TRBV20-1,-,TGCAGTGCTAGAGATATTCAGGGAAACGAGCAGTACTTC,CSARDIQGNEQYF
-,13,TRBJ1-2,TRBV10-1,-,TGCGCCAGCAGTGAGAGGACTAACTATGGCTACACCTTC,CASSERTNYGYTF
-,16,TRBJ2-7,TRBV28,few,TGTGCCAGCAGTGGAAAAGGACGGTTATTCTCCTACGAGCAGTACTTC,CASSGKGRLFSYEQYF
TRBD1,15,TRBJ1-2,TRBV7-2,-,TGTGCCGGTCTTTTGGGACAGGGGGCAAACTATGGCTACACCTTC,CAGLLGQGANYGYTF
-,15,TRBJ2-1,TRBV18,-,TGTGCCAGCTCACCAAGACAGCCCTCCTACAATGAGCAGTTCTTC,CASSPRQPSYNEQFF
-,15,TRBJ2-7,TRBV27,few,TGTGCCAGCAGCCTAGCCGGGACTGTCTCCTACGAGCAGTACTTC,CASSLAGTVSYEQYF
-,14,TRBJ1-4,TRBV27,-,TGTGCCAGCAGTTTGGTTGGGTTAGGGGAAAAACTGTTTTTT,CASSLVGLGEKLFF
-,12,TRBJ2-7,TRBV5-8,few,TGTGCCAGCAGCCGCAGGTCCCACGAGCAGTACTTC,CASSRRSHEQYF
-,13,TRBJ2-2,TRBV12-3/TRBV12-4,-,TGTGCCAGCACCTTGGGCCTCACCGGGGAGCTGTTTTTT,CASTLGLTGELFF
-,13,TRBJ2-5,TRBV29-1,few,TGCAGCGTCCGACTCCGCCTGGGAGAGACCCAGTACTTC,CSVRLRLGETQYF
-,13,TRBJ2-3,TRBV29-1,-,TGCAGCGTTGCAATTTCCGGAACAGATACGCAGTATTTT,CSVAISGTDTQYF
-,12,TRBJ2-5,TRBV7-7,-,TGTGCTAGCACCGCTAGCTCAGAGACCCAGTACTTC,CASTASSETQYF
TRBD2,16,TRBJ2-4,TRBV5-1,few,TGCGCCAGCAGCCATGGACTAGCGGGAAACAAAAACATTCAGTACTTC,CASSHGLAGNKNIQYF
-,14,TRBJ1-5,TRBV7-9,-,TGTGCCAGCAGCCGGGGACAACGCAATCAGCCCCAGCATTTT,CASSRGQRNQPQHF
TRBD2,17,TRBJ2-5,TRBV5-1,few,TGCGCCAGCAGCTTTCCTAGCGGGGGGGCGACGGTAGAGACCCAGTACTTC,CASSFPSGGATVETQYF
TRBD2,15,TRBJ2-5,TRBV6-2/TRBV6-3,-,TGTGCCAGCAGTCTAGCGGGCGAGGGGCAGGGGACCCAGTACTTC,CASSLAGEGQGTQYF
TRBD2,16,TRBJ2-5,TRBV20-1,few,TGCAGTGCCCACCCATGGGGACTAGCGGGAGGTGAGACCCAGTACTTC,CSAHPWGLAGGETQYF
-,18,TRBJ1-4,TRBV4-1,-,TGCGCCAGCAGCCGGATCATGACAGCCCCTCTAACTAATGAAAAACTGTTTTTT,CASSRIMTAPLTNEKLFF
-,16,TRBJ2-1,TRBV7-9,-,TGTGCCAGCATGGAACAGCGCCTGAGCTCCTACAATGAGCAGTTCTTC,CASMEQRLSSYNEQFF
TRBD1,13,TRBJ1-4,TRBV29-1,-,TGCAGCGTCGAGACAGGGTCCGATGAAAAACTGTTTTTT,CSVETGSDEKLFF
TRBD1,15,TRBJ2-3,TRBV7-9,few,TGTGCCAGTAGCTTAGTCGACAGGGTAGTGGATACGCAGTATTTT,CASSLVDRVVDTQYF
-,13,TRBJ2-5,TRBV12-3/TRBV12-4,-,TGTGCCAGCAGTTGGGGGGAAGGGGAGACCCAGTACTTC,CASSWGEGETQYF
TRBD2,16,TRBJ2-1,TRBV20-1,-,TGCAGTGCTAGAGGCCTCCTAGCGGGCAGCTACAATGAGCAGTTCTTC,CSARGLLAGSYNEQFF
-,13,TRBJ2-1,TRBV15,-,TGTGCCACCAGCAGAGATATCAGCAATGAGCAGTTCTTC,CATSRDISNEQFF
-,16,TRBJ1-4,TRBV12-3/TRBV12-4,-,TGTGCCAGCAGGGTTGGGGTGAAGGGGGATAATGAAAAACTGTTTTTT,CASRVGVKGDNEKLFF
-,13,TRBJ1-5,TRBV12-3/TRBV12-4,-,TGTGCCAGCACCTTGGACTGGCGACAGCCCCAGCATTTT,CASTLDWRQPQHF
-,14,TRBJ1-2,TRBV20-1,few,TGCAGTGCTAGAGATCAAGAGGGTTACGATGGCTACACCTTC,CSARDQEGYDGYTF
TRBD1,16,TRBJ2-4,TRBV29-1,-,TGCAGCGTTGAGGTAAACAGGGGGCCAACCAAAAACATTCAGTACTTC,CSVEVNRGPTKNIQYF
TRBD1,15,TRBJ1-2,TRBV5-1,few,TGCGCCAGCAGCCCCCGGGGGACAGGGGTCTATGGCTACACCTTC,CASSPRGTGVYGYTF
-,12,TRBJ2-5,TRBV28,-,TGTGCCAGCAGTTTAGACGTTGGGCGGCAGTACTTC,CASSLDVGRQYF
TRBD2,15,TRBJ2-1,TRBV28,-,TGTGCCAGCAGTAGGGAAAGCGGGAGGGCCATTGAGCAGTTCTTC,CASSRESGRAIEQFF
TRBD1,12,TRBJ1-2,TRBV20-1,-,TGCAGTGCTCGGGACAGGCCTTTAAGCTACACCTTC,CSARDRPLSYTF
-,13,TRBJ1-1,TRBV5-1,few,TGCGCCAGCGGCCTGCGGGGGGGCACTGAAGCTTTCTTT,CASGLRGGTEAFF
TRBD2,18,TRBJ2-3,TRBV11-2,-,TGTGCCAGCAGCTTAGAGGGACTAGCGGGGGGAACCGCAGATACGCAGTATTTT,CASSLEGLAGGTADTQYF
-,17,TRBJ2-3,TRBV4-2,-,TGTGCCAGCAGCCAAGATCCCTTGTCTAGCTATCCAGATACGCAGTATTTT,CASSQDPLSSYPDTQYF
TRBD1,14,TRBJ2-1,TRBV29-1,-,TGCAGCGTTGAAGAGACAGGGGCCAACAATGAGCAGTTCTTC,CSVEETGANNEQFF